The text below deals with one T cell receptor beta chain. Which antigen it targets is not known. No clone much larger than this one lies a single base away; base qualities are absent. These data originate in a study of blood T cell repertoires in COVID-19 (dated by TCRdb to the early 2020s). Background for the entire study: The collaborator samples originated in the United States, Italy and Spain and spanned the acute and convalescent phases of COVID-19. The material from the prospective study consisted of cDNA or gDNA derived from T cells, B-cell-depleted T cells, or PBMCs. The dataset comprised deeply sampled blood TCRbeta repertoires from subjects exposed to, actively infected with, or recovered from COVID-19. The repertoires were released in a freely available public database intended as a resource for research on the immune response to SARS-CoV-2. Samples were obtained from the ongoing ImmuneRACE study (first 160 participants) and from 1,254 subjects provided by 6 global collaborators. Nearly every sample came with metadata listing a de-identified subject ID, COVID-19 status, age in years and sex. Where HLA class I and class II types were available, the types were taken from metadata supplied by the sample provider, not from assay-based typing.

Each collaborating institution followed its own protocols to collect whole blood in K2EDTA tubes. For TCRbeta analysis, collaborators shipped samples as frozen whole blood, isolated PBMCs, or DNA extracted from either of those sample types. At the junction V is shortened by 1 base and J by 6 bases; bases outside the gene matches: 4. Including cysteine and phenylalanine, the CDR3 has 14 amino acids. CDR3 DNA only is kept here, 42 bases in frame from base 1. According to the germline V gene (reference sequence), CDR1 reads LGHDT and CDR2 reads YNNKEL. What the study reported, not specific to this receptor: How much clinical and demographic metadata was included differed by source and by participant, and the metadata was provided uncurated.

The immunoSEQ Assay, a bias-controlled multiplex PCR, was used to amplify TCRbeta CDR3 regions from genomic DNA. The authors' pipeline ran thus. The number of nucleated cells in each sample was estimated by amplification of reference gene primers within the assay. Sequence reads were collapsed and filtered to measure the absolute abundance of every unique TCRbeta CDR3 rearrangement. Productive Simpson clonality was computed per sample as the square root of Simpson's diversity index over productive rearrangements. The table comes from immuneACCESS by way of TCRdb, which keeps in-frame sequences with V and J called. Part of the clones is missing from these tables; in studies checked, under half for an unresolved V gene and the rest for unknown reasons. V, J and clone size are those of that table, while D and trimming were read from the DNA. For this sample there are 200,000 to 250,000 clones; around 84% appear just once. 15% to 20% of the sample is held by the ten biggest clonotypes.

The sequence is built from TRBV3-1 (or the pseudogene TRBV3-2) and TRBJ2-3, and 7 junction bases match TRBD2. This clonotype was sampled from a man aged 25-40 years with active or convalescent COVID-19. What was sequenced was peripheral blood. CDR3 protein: CASSQGLASDTQYF. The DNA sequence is TGTGCCAGCAGCCAAGGACTAGCATCCGATACGCAGTATTTT.